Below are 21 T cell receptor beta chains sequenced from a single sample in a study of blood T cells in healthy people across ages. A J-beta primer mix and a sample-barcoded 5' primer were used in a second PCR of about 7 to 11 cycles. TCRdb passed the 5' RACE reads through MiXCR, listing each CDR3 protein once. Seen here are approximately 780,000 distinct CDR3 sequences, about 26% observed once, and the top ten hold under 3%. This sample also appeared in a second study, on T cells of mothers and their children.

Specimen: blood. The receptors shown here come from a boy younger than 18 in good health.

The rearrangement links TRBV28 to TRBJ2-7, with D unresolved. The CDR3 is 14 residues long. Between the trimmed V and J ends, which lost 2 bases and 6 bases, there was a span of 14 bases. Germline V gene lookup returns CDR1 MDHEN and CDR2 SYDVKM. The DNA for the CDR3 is TGTGCCAGCAGTTTACAATCGTCCTTCCTCGAGCAGTACTTC. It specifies CASSLQSSFLEQYF.

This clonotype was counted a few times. The CDR3 spells CASRTYWDRDVNEQYF. In DNA, the CDR3 is TGTGCCAGCAGGACGTACTGGGACAGGGACGTGAACGAGCAGTACTTC. This sequence joins TRBV28 and TRBJ2-7, with TRBD1 identical over 9 bases. The germline CDR1 and CDR2 sequences are MDHEN and SYDVKM. The CDR3 has 16 residues. The V segment lost 6 bases and the J segment 5 bases; nucleotides outside the gene matches: 14.

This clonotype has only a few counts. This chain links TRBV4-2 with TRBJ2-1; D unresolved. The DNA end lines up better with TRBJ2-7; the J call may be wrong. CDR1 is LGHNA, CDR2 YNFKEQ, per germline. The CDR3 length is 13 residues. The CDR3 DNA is TGTGCCAGCAGCCACGGCAGCTCCTACGAGCAGTACTTC. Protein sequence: CASSHGSSYEQYF.

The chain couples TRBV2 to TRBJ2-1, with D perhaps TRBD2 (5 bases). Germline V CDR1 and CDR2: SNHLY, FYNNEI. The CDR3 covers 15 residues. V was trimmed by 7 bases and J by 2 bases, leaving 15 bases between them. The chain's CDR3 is CASIRRRMTYNEQFF. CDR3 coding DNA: TGTGCCAGCATTCGGAGGAGAATGACCTACAATGAGCAGTTCTTC.

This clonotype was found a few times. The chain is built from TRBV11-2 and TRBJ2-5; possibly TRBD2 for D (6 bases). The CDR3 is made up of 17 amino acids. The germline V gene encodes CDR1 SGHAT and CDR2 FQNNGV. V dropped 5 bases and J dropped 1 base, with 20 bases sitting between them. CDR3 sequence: CASSRTLYSGGQETQYF. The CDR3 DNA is TGTGCCAGCAGCCGAACCCTTTACTCCGGGGGCCAAGAGACCCAGTACTTC.

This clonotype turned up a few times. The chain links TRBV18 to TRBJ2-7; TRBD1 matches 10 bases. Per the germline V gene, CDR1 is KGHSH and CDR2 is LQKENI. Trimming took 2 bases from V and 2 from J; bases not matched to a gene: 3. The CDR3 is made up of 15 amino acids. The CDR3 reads CASSPRGQGPYEQYF. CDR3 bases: TGTGCCAGCTCACCAAGGGGACAGGGGCCCTACGAGCAGTACTTC.

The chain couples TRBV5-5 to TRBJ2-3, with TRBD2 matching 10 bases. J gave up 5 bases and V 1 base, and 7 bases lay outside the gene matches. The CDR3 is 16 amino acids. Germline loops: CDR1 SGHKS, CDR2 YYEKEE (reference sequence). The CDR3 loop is CASSLIGPSGGDTQYF. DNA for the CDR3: TGTGCCAGCAGCTTGATAGGCCCTAGCGGGGGAGATACGCAGTATTTT.

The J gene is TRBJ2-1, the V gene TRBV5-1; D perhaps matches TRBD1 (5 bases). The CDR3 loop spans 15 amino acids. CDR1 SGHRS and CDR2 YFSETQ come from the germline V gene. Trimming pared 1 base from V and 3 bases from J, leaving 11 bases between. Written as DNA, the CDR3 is TGCGCCAGCAGCTTGTATCTAGGGGACTACAATGAGCAGTTCTTC. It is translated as CASSLYLGDYNEQFF.

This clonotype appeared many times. The CDR3 spells CASSGTGLLNIQYF. CDR3 nucleotide sequence: TGCGCCAGCAGCGGGACGGGTCTGCTAAACATTCAGTACTTC. The V call is TRBV5-1, the J call TRBJ2-4; D is perhaps TRBD1 or TRBD2 (5 bases each). The V end was cut by 4 bases, the J end by 6 bases, with 14 bases between. The CDR3 extends over 14 amino acids. Germline loops: CDR1 SGHRS, CDR2 YFSETQ.

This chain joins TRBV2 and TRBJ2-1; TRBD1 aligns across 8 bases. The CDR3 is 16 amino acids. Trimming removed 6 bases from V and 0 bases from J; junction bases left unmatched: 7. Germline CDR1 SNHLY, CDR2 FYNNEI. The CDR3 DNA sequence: TGTGCCAGCAGCCCGAGGACAGGGCGCTCCTACAATGAGCAGTTCTTC. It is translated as CASSPRTGRSYNEQFF.

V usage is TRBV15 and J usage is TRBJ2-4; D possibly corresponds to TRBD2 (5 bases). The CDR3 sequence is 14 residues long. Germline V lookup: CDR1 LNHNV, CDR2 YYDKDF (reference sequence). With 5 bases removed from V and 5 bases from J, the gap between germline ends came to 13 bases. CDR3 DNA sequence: TGTGCCACCAGCCGCCGGCGGGTGGAAAACATTCAGTACTTC. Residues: CATSRRRVENIQYF.

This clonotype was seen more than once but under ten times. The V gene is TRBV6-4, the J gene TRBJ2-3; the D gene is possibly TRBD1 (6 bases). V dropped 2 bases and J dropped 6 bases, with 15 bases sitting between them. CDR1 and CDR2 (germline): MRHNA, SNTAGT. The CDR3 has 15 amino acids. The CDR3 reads CASSDRGQPGDTQYF. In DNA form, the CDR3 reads TGTGCCAGCAGTGACCGCGGACAGCCTGGGGATACGCAGTATTTT.

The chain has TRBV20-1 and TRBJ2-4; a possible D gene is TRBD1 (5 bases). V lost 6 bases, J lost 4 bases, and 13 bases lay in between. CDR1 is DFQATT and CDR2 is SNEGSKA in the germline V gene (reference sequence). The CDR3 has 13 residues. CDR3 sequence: CSALRNRKNIQYF. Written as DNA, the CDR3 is TGCAGTGCGCTCCGGAACAGGAAAAACATTCAGTACTTC.

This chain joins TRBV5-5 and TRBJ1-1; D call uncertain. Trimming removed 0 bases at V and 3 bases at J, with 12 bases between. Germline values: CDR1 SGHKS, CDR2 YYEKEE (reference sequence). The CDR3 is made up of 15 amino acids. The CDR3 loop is CASSLAGSLYTEAFF. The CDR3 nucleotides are TGTGCCAGCAGCTTGGCCGGCTCGTTGTACACTGAAGCTTTCTTT.

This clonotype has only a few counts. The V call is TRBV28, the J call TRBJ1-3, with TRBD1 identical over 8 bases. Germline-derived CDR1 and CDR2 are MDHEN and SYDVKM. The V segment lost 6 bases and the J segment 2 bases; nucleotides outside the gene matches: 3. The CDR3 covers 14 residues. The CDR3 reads CASRTTGAGNTIYF. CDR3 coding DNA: TGTGCCAGCAGGACGACAGGGGCTGGAAACACCATATATTTT.

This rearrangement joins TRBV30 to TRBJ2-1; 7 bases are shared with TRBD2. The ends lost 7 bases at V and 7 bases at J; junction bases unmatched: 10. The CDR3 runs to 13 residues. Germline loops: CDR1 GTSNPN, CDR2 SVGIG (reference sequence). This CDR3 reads CASDSGGGNEQFF. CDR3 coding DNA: TGTGCCTCGGACTCGGGGGGAGGTAATGAGCAGTTCTTC.

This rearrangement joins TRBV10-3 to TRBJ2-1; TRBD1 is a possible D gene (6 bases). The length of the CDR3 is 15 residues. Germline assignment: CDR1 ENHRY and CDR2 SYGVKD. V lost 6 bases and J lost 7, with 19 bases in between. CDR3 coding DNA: TGTGCCATCAGAATGGGACAAATTTCTGGGAATGAGCAGTTCTTC. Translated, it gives CAIRMGQISGNEQFF.

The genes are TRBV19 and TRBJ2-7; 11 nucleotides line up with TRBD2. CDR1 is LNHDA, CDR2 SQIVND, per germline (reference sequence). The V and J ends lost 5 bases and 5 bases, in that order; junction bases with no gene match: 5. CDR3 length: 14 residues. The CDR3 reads CASSLGLAVDEQYF. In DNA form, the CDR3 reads TGTGCCAGTAGTCTGGGACTAGCGGTAGACGAGCAGTACTTC.

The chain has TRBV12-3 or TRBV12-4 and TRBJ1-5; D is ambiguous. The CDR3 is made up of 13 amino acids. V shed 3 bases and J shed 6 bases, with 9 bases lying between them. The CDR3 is CASSLVGIQPQHF. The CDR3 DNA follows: TGTGCCAGCAGTTTGGTGGGCATTCAGCCCCAGCATTTT.

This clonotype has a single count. In DNA, the CDR3 is TGTGCCAGCAGCTTGCAACAGCCCGGAAACACCATATATTTT. It is translated as CASSLQQPGNTIYF. This sequence joins TRBV7-2 and TRBJ1-3; D ambiguous. The CDR3 has 14 amino acids. CDR1 is SGHTA, CDR2 FQGNSA, per germline. V was pared by 3 bases and J by 4 bases, with 10 bases between. Together with reference TRBV7-2 and TRBJ1-3, the CDR3 gives the full variable domain: GAGVSQSPSNKVTEKGKDVELRCDPISGHTALYWYRQSLGQGLEFLIYFQGNSAPDKSGLPSDRFSAERTGGSVSTLTIQRTQQEDSAVYLCASSLQQPGNTIYFGEGSWLTVV.

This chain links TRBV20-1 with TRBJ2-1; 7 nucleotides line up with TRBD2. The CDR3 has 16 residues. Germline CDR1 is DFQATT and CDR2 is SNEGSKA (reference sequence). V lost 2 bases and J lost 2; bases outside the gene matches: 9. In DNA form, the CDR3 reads TGCAGTGCTAGAAACTCGGGGGGAGGGGCCTACAATGAGCAGTTCTTC. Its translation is CSARNSGGGAYNEQFF.